This T cell receptor beta chain was recorded in a study of cytomegalovirus exposure and HLA in healthy donors. Study-level results: Links to common viral pathogens appeared, in a later analysis, for several of the most significant clusters. As a later analysis showed, a missense DCLRE1C variant was linked to trimming of TCR beta V- and J-genes. Specificity for CMV antigens was confirmed in vitro for a few of the CMV-associated chains. At a 0.05 false discovery rate, a later analysis found about 17,000 TCR beta sequences to be associated with HLA alleles.

There are a few counts of this clone. Its cognate antigen is unknown. The V and J ends lost 5 bases and 6 bases, in that order; junction bases with no gene match: 8. The CDR3 runs 17 residues. CDR1 and CDR2 from the germline V gene are MNHEY and SMNVEV (reference sequence). In the PCR, 60 Vbeta and 13 Jbeta primers were used. Repertoires were generated with immunoSEQ multiplex PCR, while TCRdb's copy carries only in-frame clones and drops some. The data contain approximately 150,000 clones, around 69% of them singletons. The sequence derives from a man aged 55 to 69 in good health and CMV-seronegative. V usage is TRBV27 and J usage is TRBJ2-1; 15 nucleotides align to TRBD2. Sequences were obtained from PBMCs. For the CDR3, the DNA is TGTGCCAGCAGTCCCTGGGGACTAGCGGGAGGAGTCAATGAGCAGTTCTTC. Protein: CASSPWGLAGGVNEQFF.